This T cell receptor (beta chain) was identified during a study of shared clonotypes between healthy human individuals. The method was immunoSEQ multiplex PCR; TCRdb's version includes in-frame clones alone and lacks a portion of them. The profile covers 2 million to 3 million clones, with more than 85% appearing a single time and around 0.37% taken by the ten largest. This clonotype was sampled from a young man in good health. Some clones in this sample may be carry-over from other donors' samples. Sequenced sample: naive CD4+ T cells from PBMCs. Subset reported: CD45RA+ positively selected.

The CDR3 region is CASSGRVTEAFF. CDR3 nucleotides: TGTGCCAGCAGTGGGAGGGTAACTGAAGCTTTCTTT. The chain employs TRBV6-1 and TRBJ1-1; D gene unclear. The germline gives CDR1 MNHNS, CDR2 SASEGT. Trimming stripped 4 bases from V and 5 bases from J, with 8 bases between. The CDR3 loop spans 12 amino acids.